The 17 T cell receptor beta chains below were found in one sample sequenced in a study of control samples from healthy donors and cancer patients. The table came from immunoSEQ multiplex PCR; TCRdb's copy has only in-frame clones and leaves some out. The table includes several thousand clones, 75% to 95% detected once. Specimen: PBMCs. The receptors stem from a man aged 55 to 70 with colorectal cancer.

This chain uses TRBV2 with TRBJ2-5; perhaps TRBD1 as D (6 bases). The V end lost 6 bases, the J end lost 8 bases, and 16 bases lay between the germline ends. Germline V gene lookup returns CDR1 SNHLY and CDR2 FYNNEI. The length of the CDR3 is 13 residues. CDR3 loop: CASRANIQGTQYF. The CDR3 nucleotides are TGTGCCAGCAGGGCTAACATACAGGGAACCCAGTACTTC.

V is TRBV4-2 and J is TRBJ1-4, with D perhaps TRBD1 (6 bases). Trimming removed 4 bases from V and 5 bases from J, with 14 bases in between. This CDR3 has 15 residues. The germline CDR1 and CDR2 sequences are LGHNA and YNFKEQ. CDR3 region: CASSPLQGGNEKLFF. CDR3 coding DNA: TGTGCCAGCAGCCCCTTACAGGGCGGAAATGAAAAACTGTTTTTT.

The chain couples TRBV11-2 to TRBJ2-3; D gene uncertain. Germline lookup yields CDR1 SGHAT and CDR2 FQNNGV. CDR3 length: 15 residues. The V end was cut by 4 bases, the J end by 6 bases, with 17 bases between. The CDR3, as DNA: TGTGCCAGCAGCTCTTGGACGGCCCTCAAGGATACGCAGTATTTT. It specifies CASSSWTALKDTQYF.

This clone was picked up one time. The V call is TRBV5-4, the J call TRBJ2-3; TRBD2 matches at 15 bases. This CDR3 comprises 14 residues. Looked up from germline, CDR1 is SGHNT and CDR2 is YYREEE (reference sequence). The V and J ends lost 4 bases and 6 bases, in that order; junction bases with no gene match: 0. The CDR3 DNA follows: TGTGCCAGCAGCGGACTAGCGGGGGGGGATACGCAGTATTTT. It yields the protein CASSGLAGGDTQYF.

The gene calls are TRBV6-5 and TRBJ1-5, with TRBD1 matching over 7 bases. Germline CDR1 MNHEY, CDR2 SVGAGI. Trimming took 6 bases from V and 0 from J; bases not matched to a gene: 5. This CDR3 region has 15 residues. The CDR3 reads CASSPGQISNQPQHF. The CDR3 DNA reads as TGTGCCAGCAGCCCGGGACAGATTAGCAATCAGCCCCAGCATTTT.

The DNA for the CDR3 is TGTGCCAGCACCCATGATGTCGGTTTCAGGTTATTATATAATTCACCCCTCCACTTT. Protein: CASTHDVGFRLLYNSPLHF. The V call is TRBV28, the J call TRBJ1-6; D is uncertain. V dropped 7 bases and J dropped 4 bases, with 26 bases sitting between them. CDR1 is MDHEN and CDR2 is SYDVKM in the germline V gene. The CDR3 covers 19 residues.

The rearrangement links TRBV28 to TRBJ1-3; TRBD1 matches at 7 bases. CDR1 MDHEN and CDR2 SYDVKM come from the germline V gene. The CDR3 has 15 residues. With 4 bases clipped from V and 4 bases from J, the junction kept 7 bases outside the gene matches. The CDR3 spells CASSSIQGLGNTIYF. The CDR3 DNA follows: TGTGCCAGCAGTTCGATACAGGGGCTCGGAAACACCATATATTTT.

The chain links TRBV30 to TRBJ2-1; 7 nucleotides align to TRBD1. Germline V gene data show CDR1 as GTSNPN and CDR2 as SVGIG (reference sequence). V lost 2 bases to trimming and J lost 9 bases; unmatched junction nucleotides: 10. The CDR3 sequence is 14 residues long. The DNA for the CDR3 is TGTGCCTGGAGTACAGGGGTCAGGGGTAGTGAGCAGTTCTTC. It specifies CAWSTGVRGSEQFF.

The chain couples TRBV5-6 to TRBJ2-3, with D possibly matching TRBD1 (6 bases). CDR1 and CDR2 from the germline V gene are SGHDT and YYEEEE. The CDR3 has 14 residues. The V end lost 2 bases, the J end lost 4 bases, and 11 bases lay between the germline ends. The CDR3 region has the DNA TGTGCCAGCAGCTTTGGACAGAGACCAGATACGCAGTATTTT. Translation: CASSFGQRPDTQYF.

The rearrangement uses TRBV11-3 and TRBJ2-3, with TRBD1 matching over 11 bases. CDR3 length: 16 amino acids. Trimming removed 5 bases from V and 4 bases from J; junction bases left unmatched: 8. CDR1 is SGHNT, CDR2 YENEEA, per germline. The CDR3 loop is CASSPRTGGFADTQYF. CDR3 nucleotides: TGTGCCAGCAGCCCCCGGACAGGGGGCTTCGCAGATACGCAGTATTTT.

This clone showed up just once. The same CDR3 is also encoded by other DNA sequences in this sample. The gene calls are TRBV27 and TRBJ2-7; no clear D. The CDR3 length is 15 residues. Trimming removed 2 bases from V and 2 bases from J, with 13 bases in between. The germline V gene encodes CDR1 MNHEY and CDR2 SMNVEV (reference sequence). The CDR3 protein is CASSLKGLGTYEQYF. In DNA, the CDR3 is TGTGCCAGCAGTTTAAAGGGATTAGGAACCTACGAGCAGTACTTC.

The rearrangement joins TRBV30 to TRBJ1-5; weak D call: TRBD1 (5 bases). The germline V gene has CDR1 GTSNPN and CDR2 SVGIG (reference sequence). V lost 0 bases and J lost 9, with 12 bases in between. The length of the CDR3 is 13 residues. The CDR3 region is CAWSVGAWGPQHF. CDR3 DNA sequence: TGTGCCTGGAGTGTAGGGGCTTGGGGGCCCCAGCATTTT.

The chain is built from TRBV12-3 or TRBV12-4 and TRBJ1-3; D is ambiguous. V lost 1 base and J lost 7, with 5 bases in between. This CDR3 is 12 amino acids long. CDR3 in amino acids: CASSLVRNTIYF. The CDR3 DNA is TGTGCCAGCAGTTTAGTGAGGAACACCATATATTTT.

The rearrangement links TRBV27 to TRBJ1-1; 8 bases line up with TRBD1. Unmatched junction bases numbered 9, after V lost 5 bases and J lost 7 bases. CDR1 is MNHEY and CDR2 is SMNVEV in the germline V gene (reference sequence). The CDR3 is 14 amino acids. In nucleotides, the CDR3 is TGTGCCAGCAGTAAAACAGGGGGAAGCGGTGAAGCTTTCTTT. As protein: CASSKTGGSGEAFF.

In its sample, this clone was seen once. The rearrangement links TRBV19 to TRBJ1-6; the match to TRBD1 covers 8 bases. V dropped 3 bases and J dropped 6; count of bases not matched to a gene: 1. The CDR3 has 14 residues. Germline CDR1 reads LNHDA; CDR2 reads SQIVND (reference sequence). The CDR3, as DNA: TGTGCCAGTAGTATTCAGGGGGCTAATTCACCCCTCCACTTT. Amino acids: CASSIQGANSPLHF.

This chain links TRBV7-2 with TRBJ2-5; TRBD1 is a possible D gene (5 bases). V was pared by 1 base and J by 5 bases, with 11 bases between. The CDR3 length is 14 residues. CDR1 and CDR2 (germline): SGHTA, FQGNSA. CDR3 protein: CASSLGDSLETQYF. In DNA form, the CDR3 reads TGTGCCAGCAGCTTAGGAGACAGTTTGGAGACCCAGTACTTC. Filled out from reference TRBV7-2 and TRBJ2-5, the complete variable domain reads GAGVSQSPSNKVTEKGKDVELRCDPISGHTALYWYRQSLGQGLEFLIYFQGNSAPDKSGLPSDRFSAERTGGSVSTLTIQRTQQEDSAVYLCASSLGDSLETQYFGPGTRLLVL.

The J gene is TRBJ2-4, the V gene TRBV5-6; D is perhaps TRBD1 (6 bases). Germline V gene lookup returns CDR1 SGHDT and CDR2 YYEEEE. Trimming left V 1 base short and J 0 bases short, with 14 bases between. The CDR3 runs to 17 residues. CDR3 in DNA: TGTGCCAGCAGCTTGTTAGGGACATTTGTAGCCAAAAACATTCAGTACTTC. It translates to CASSLLGTFVAKNIQYF.